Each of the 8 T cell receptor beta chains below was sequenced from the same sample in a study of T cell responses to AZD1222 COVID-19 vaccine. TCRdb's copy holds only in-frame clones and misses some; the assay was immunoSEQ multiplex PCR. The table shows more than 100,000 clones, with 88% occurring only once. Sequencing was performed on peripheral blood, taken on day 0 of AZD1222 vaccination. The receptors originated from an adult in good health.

DNA of the CDR3: TGTGCCAGCAGCGCACAGGGGGCGCGAACTGAAGCTTTCTTT. This sequence encodes CASSAQGARTEAFF. The chain employs TRBV7-9 and TRBJ1-1; 9 nucleotides line up with TRBD1. The V gene end was trimmed by 5 bases and the J gene end by 5 bases; junction bases not matched to a gene: 6. The CDR3 consists of 14 residues. Germline V gives CDR1 SEHNR, CDR2 FQNEAQ (reference sequence).

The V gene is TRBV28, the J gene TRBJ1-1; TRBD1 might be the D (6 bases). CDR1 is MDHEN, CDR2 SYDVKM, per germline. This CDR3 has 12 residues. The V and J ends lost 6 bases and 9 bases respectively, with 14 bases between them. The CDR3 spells CASRLRDTQAFF. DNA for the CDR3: TGTGCCAGCAGACTAAGGGACACCCAAGCTTTCTTT. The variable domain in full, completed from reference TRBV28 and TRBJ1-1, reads DVKVTQSSRYLVKRTGEKVFLECVQDMDHENMFWYRQDPGLGLRLIYFSYDVKMKEKGDIPEGYSVSREKKERFSLILESASTNQTSMYLCASRLRDTQAFFGQGTRLTVV.

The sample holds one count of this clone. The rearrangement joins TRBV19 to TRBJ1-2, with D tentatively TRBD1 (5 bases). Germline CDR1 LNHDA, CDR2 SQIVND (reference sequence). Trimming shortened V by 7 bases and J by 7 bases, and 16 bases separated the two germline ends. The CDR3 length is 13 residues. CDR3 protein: CASNFQGSGGYTF. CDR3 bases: TGTGCCAGTAATTTCCAGGGAAGTGGTGGCTACACCTTC.

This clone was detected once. CDR3 coding DNA: TGTGCCAGCAGCCCCGTCGCGGCGAACACTGAAGCTTTCTTT. It encodes CASSPVAANTEAFF. J is TRBJ1-1 and V is TRBV7-2; D gene unclear. The V end lost 5 bases, the J end lost 1 base, and 11 bases lay between the germline ends. The V gene's germline CDR1 is SGHTA and CDR2 FQGNSA. The CDR3 covers 14 residues.

The CDR3, as DNA: TGTGCCAGCAGTAAAACAGGGTGGCAGGAAAAACTGTTTTTT. The encoded protein is CASSKTGWQEKLFF. The chain carries TRBV28 and TRBJ1-4, with D maybe TRBD1 (6 bases). This CDR3 is built from 14 residues. The V end was cut by 5 bases, the J end by 8 bases, with 15 bases between. Germline CDR1 reads MDHEN; CDR2 reads SYDVKM.

This CDR3 is CASSPPGADYEQYF. In nucleotides, the CDR3 is TGTGCCAGCTCACCCCCCGGGGCAGACTACGAGCAGTACTTC. This chain joins TRBV18 and TRBJ2-7; D tentatively reads TRBD1 or TRBD2 (5 bases each). The germline gives CDR1 KGHSH, CDR2 LQKENI. This CDR3 has 14 residues. Trimming removed 3 bases at V and 3 bases at J, with 12 bases between.

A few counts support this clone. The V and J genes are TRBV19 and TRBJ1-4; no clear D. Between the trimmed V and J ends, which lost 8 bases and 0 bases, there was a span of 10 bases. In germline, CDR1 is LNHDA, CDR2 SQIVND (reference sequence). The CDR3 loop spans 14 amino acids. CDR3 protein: CASAGTATNEKLFF. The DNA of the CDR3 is TGTGCCAGTGCAGGAACGGCAACTAATGAAAAACTGTTTTTT.

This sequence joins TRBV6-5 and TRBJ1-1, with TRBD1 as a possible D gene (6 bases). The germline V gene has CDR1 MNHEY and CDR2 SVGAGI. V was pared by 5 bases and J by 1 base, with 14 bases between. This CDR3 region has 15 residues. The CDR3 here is CASSIQDSPNTEAFF. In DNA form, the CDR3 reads TGTGCCAGCAGTATACAGGACAGCCCGAACACTGAAGCTTTCTTT.